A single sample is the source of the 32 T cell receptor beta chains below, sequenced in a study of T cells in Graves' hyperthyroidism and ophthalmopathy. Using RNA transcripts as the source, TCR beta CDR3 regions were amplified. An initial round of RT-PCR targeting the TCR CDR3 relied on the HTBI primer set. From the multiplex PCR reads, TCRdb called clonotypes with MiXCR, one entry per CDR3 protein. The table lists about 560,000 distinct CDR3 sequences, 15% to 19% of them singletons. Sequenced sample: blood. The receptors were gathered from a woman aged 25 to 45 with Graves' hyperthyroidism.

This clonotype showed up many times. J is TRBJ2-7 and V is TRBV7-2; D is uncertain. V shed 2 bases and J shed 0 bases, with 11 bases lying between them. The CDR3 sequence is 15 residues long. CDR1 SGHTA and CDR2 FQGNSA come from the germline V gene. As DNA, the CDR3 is TGTGCCAGCAGCTTACGTTCCCCAGGCTCCTACGAGCAGTACTTC. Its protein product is CASSLRSPGSYEQYF.

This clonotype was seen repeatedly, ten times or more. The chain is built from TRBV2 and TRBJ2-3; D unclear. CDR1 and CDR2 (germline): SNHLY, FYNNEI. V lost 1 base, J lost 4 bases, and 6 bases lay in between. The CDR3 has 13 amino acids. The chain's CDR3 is CASSEGVADTQYF. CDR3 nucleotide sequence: TGTGCCAGCAGTGAAGGGGTAGCAGATACGCAGTATTTT.

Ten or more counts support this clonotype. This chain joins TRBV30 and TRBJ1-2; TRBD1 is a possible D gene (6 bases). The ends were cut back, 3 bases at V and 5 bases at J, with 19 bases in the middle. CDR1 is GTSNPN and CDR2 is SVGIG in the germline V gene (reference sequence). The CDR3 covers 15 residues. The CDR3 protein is CAWSLDSGGWYGYTF. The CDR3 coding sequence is TGTGCCTGGAGCCTGGACAGCGGAGGGTGGTATGGCTACACCTTC.

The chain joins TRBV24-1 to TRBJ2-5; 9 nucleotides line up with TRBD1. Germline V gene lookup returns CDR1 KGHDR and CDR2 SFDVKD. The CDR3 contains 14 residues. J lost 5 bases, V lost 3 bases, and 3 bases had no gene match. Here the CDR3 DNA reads TGTGCCACCAGTGATCCCGACAGGGGGGAGACCCAGTACTTC. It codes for CATSDPDRGETQYF.

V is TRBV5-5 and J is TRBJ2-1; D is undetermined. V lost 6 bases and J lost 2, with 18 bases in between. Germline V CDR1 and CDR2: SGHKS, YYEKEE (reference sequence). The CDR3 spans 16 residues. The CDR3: CASTPGGSNPYNEQFF. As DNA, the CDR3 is TGTGCCAGCACTCCGGGTGGGTCTAATCCCTACAATGAGCAGTTCTTC. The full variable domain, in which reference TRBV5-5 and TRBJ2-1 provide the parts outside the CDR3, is DAGVTQSPTHLIKTRGQQVTLRCSPISGHKSVSWYQQVLGQGPQFIFQYYEKEERGRGNFPDRFSARQFPNYSSELNVNALLLGDSALYLCASTPGGSNPYNEQFFGPGTRLTVL.

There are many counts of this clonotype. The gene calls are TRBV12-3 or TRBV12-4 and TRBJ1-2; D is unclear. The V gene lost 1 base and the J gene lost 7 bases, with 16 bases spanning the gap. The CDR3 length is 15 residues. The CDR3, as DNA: TGTGCCAGCAGTTTAGGGTCGACCGGTGGTATTGGCTACACCTTC. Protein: CASSLGSTGGIGYTF.

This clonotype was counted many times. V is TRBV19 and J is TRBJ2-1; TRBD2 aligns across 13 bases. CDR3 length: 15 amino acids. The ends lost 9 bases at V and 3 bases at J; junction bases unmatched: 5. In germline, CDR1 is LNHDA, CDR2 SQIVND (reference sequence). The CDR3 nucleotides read TGTGCCAGCAGCCGACTAGCGGGAGGCTACAATGAGCAGTTCTTC. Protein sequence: CASSRLAGGYNEQFF.

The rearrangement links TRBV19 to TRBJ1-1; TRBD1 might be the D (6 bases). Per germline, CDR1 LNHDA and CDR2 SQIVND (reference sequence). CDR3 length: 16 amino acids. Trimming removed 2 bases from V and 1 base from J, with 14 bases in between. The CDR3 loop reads CASSIFDAGANTEAFF. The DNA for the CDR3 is TGTGCCAGTAGTATATTCGATGCAGGGGCGAACACTGAAGCTTTCTTT.

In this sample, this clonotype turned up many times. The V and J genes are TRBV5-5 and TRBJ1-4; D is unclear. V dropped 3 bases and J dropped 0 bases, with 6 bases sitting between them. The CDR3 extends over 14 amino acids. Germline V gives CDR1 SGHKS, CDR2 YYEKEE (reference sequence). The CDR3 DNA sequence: TGTGCCAGCAGCTCATACTCAACTAATGAAAAACTGTTTTTT. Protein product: CASSSYSTNEKLFF.

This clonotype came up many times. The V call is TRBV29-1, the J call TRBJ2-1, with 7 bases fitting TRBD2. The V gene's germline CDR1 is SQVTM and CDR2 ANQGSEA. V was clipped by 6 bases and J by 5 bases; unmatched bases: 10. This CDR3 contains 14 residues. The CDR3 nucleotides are TGCAGCGTCAGACTAGCCCCAGCTAACAATGAGCAGTTCTTC. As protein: CSVRLAPANNEQFF.

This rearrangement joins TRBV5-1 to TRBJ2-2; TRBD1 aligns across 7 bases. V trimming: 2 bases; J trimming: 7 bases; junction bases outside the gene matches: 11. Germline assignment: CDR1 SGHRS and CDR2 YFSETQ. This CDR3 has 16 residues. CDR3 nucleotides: TGCGCCAGCAGCTTCAGCCAGGGGGTTGGTGTCGGGGAGCTGTTTTTT. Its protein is CASSFSQGVGVGELFF.

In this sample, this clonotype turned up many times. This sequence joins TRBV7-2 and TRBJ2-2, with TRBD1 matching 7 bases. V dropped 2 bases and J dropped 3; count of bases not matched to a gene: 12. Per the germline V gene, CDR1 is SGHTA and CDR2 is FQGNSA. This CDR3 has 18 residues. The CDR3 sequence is CASSLNQIRGWDTGELFF. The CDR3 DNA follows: TGTGCCAGCAGCTTAAACCAAATCAGGGGGTGGGACACCGGGGAGCTGTTTTTT.

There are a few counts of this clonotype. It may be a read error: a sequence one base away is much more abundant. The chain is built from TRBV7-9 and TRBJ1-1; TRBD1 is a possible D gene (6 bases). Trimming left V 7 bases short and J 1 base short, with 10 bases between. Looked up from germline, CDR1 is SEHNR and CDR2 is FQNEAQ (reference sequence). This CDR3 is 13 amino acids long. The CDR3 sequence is CASTTTGNTEAFF. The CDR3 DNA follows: TGTGCCAGCACCACGACAGGGAACACTGAAGCTTTCTTT.

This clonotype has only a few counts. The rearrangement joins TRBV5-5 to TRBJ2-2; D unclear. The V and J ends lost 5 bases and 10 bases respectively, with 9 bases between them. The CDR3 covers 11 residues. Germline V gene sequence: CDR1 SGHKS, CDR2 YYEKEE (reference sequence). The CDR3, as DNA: TGTGCCAGCAGTTTGAATATGGAGCTGTTTTTT. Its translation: CASSLNMELFF.

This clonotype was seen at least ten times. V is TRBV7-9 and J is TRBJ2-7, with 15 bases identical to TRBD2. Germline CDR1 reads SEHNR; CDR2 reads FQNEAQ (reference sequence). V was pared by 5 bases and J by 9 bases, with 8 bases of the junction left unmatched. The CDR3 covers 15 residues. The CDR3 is CASSQGLAGGARQYF. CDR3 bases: TGTGCCAGCAGCCAGGGACTAGCGGGAGGAGCCCGGCAGTACTTC.

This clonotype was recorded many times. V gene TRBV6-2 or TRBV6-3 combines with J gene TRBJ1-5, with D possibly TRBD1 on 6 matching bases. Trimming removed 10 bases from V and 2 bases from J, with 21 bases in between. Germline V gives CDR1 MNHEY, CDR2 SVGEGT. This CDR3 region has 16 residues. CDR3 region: CATNPTGRSRNQPQHF. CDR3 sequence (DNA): TGTGCCACCAACCCCACAGGGCGGTCACGCAATCAGCCCCAGCATTTT.

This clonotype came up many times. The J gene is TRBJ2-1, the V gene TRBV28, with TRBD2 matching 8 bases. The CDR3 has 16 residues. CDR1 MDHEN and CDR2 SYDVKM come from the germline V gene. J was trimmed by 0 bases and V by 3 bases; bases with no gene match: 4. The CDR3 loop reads CASSFLAGSSYNEQFF. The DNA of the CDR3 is TGTGCCAGCAGTTTTTTAGCGGGGAGCTCCTACAATGAGCAGTTCTTC.

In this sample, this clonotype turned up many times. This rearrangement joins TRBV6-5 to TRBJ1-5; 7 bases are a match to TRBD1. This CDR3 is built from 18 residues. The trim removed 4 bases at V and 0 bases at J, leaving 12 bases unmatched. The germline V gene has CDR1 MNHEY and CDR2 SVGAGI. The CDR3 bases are TGTGCCAGCAGTTCACGGCGGGGACAGTCATATAGCAATCAGCCCCAGCATTTT. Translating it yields CASSSRRGQSYSNQPQHF.

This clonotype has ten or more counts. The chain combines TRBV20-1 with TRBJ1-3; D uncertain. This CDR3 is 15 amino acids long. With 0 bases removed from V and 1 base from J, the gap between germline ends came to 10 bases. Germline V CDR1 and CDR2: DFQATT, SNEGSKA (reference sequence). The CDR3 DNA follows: TGCAGTGCTAGAGAGCCAGGCTCGTCTGGAAACACCATATATTTT. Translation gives CSAREPGSSGNTIYF.

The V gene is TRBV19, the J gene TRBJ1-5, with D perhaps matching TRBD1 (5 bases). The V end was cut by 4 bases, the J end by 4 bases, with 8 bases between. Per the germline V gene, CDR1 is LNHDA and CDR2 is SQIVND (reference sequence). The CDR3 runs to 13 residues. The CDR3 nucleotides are TGTGCCAGTAGTACCGGGACTAATCAGCCCCAGCATTTT. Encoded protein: CASSTGTNQPQHF.

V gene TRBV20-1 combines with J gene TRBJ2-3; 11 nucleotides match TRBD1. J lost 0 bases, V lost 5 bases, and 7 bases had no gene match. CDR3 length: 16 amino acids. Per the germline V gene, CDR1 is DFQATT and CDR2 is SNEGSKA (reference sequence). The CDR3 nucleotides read TGCAGTGCTGGGACAGGGGGAGGTCTCAGCACAGATACGCAGTATTTT. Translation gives CSAGTGGGLSTDTQYF.

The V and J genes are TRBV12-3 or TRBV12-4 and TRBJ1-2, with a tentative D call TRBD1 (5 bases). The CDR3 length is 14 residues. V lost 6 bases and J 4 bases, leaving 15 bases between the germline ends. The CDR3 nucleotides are TGTGCCAGCAGCCGATCAGGGAGAGGCTATGGCTACACCTTC. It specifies CASSRSGRGYGYTF.

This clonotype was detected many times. CDR3 nucleotides: TGTGCCAGCAGTTTAGCAGGGGCCTATGGCTACACCTTC. It yields the protein CASSLAGAYGYTF. This chain uses TRBV27 with TRBJ1-2; D possibly corresponds to TRBD1 (6 bases). Germline lookup yields CDR1 MNHEY and CDR2 SMNVEV (reference sequence). CDR3 length equals 13 residues. Trimming cost V 2 bases and J 4 bases, with 8 bases left between them.

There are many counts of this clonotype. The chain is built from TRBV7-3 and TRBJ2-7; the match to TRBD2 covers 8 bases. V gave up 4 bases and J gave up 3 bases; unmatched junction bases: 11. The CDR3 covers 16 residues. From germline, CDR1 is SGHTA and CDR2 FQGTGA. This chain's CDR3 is CASSSDVAGTFYEQYF. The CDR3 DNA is TGTGCCAGCAGCTCAGACGTAGCGGGAACTTTCTACGAGCAGTACTTC.

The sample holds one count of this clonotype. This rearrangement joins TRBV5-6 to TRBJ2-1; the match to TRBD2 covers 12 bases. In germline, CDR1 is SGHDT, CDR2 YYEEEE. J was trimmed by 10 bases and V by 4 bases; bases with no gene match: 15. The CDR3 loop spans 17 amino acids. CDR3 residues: CASSQDTGGLAGREQFF. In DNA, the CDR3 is TGTGCCAGCAGCCAAGATACGGGGGGACTAGCGGGTCGGGAGCAGTTCTTC.

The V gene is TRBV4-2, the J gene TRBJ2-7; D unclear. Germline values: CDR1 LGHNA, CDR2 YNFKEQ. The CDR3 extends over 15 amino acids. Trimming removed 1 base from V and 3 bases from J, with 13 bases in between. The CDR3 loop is CASSQVGPADYEQYF. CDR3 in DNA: TGTGCCAGCAGCCAAGTTGGCCCAGCCGACTACGAGCAGTACTTC.

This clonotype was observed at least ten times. In DNA, the CDR3 is TGTGCCAGCAGTTCCCAGCCGGGGTGGGAGCAGTACTTC. Translating gives CASSSQPGWEQYF. The rearrangement joins TRBV28 to TRBJ2-7; D is possibly TRBD2 (5 bases). With 4 bases removed from V and 7 bases from J, the gap between germline ends came to 14 bases. Germline CDR1 and CDR2: MDHEN and SYDVKM. There are 13 residues in the CDR3.

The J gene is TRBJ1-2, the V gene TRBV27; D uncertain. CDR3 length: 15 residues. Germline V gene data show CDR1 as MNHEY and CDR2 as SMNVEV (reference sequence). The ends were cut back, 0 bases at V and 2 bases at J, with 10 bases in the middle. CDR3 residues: CASSLSGLGNYGYTF. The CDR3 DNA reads TGTGCCAGCAGTTTATCGGGCCTGGGGAACTATGGCTACACCTTC.

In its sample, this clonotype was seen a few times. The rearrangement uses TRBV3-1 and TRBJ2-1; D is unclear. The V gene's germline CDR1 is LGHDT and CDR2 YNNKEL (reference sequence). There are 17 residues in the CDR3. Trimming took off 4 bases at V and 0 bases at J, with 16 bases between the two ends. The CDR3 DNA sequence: TGTGCCAGCAGCCGTAGTGCGATAACCGTCTCCTACAATGAGCAGTTCTTC. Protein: CASSRSAITVSYNEQFF.

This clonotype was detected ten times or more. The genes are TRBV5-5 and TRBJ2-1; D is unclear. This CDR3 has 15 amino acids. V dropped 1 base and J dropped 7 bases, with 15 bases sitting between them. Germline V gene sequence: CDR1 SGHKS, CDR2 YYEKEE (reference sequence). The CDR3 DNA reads TGTGCCAGCAGCTTGAACAGCCTAGGACCAAATGAGCAGTTCTTC. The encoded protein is CASSLNSLGPNEQFF.

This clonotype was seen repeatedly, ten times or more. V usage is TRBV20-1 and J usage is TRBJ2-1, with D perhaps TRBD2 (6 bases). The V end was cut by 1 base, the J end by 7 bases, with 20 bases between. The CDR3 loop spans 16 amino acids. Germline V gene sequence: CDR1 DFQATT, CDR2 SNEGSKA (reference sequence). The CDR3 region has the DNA TGCAGTGCTAGAGTAGTCCGGGAGCCAGCTAAGAATGAGCAGTTCTTC. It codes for CSARVVREPAKNEQFF.

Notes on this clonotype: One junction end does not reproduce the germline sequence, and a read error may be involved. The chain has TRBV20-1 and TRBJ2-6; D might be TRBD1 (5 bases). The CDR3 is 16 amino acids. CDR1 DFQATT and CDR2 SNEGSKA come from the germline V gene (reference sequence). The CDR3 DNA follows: TGCAGTGCTAGTAGGGGCAGTGGGTCTGGGGCCAACGTCCCGACTTTC. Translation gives CSASRGSGSGANVPTF.